A single sample gave rise to the 5 T cell receptor beta chains below, sequenced in a study of T cells in Graves' hyperthyroidism and ophthalmopathy. The CDR3 regions of TCR beta were amplified from RNA transcripts. The TCR CDR3 was amplified in a first-round RT-PCR using the HTBI primer set. MiXCR, applied by TCRdb to the multiplex PCR reads, yields one record per CDR3 protein. The sample contains a few hundred thousand distinct CDR3 sequences, roughly 50% of which appear only once. Sequenced: peripheral blood or thyroid tissue (not recorded which). The receptors stem from a woman aged 18-29 years with Graves' hyperthyroidism.

For the CDR3, the DNA is TGTGCCAGCAGCCCATCCCACGGGGGCAGAGAGACCCAGTACTTC. The encoded protein is CASSPSHGGRETQYF. J is TRBJ2-5 and V is TRBV7-3; tentatively, D is TRBD1 or TRBD2 (6 bases each). This CDR3 comprises 15 residues. The V gene's germline CDR1 is SGHTA and CDR2 FQGTGA. V lost 5 bases and J lost 4, with 17 bases in between.

Comment on this clonotype: The junction shows a germline mismatch at one end, possibly a read error. This chain links TRBV29-1 with TRBJ1-2; TRBD1 is a possible D gene (5 bases). The V gene's germline CDR1 is SQVTM and CDR2 ANQGSEA. The CDR3 is 11 amino acids. The CDR3 DNA follows: TGCAGCGTTGGGGGAATGGGACGGGATTACTTC. Protein sequence: CSVGGMGRDYF.

This clonotype was observed a few times. The chain is built from TRBV27 and TRBJ2-7; 7 positions agree with TRBD2. With V trimmed by 10 bases and J by 1 base, 13 bases remained unmatched. There are 15 residues in the CDR3. Germline lookup yields CDR1 MNHEY and CDR2 SMNVEV (reference sequence). CDR3: CATIVPGLTSYEQYF. In DNA form, the CDR3 reads TGTGCCACCATAGTACCGGGACTAACATCCTACGAGCAGTACTTC.

In this sample, this clonotype turned up a few times. The chain is built from TRBV5-1 and TRBJ1-4; D not certain. The CDR3 spans 16 residues. Trimming cost V 4 bases and J 0 bases, with 13 bases left between them. From germline, CDR1 is SGHRS and CDR2 YFSETQ. This CDR3 reads CASSQYLGSTNEKLFF. The CDR3 region has the DNA TGCGCCAGCAGCCAGTACTTGGGGTCAACTAATGAAAAACTGTTTTTT.

In this sample, this clonotype turned up many times. V usage is TRBV2 and J usage is TRBJ2-7; D unresolved. Germline CDR1 is SNHLY and CDR2 is FYNNEI. The germline V and J ends were trimmed by 6 bases and 0 bases, with 9 bases remaining between them. The CDR3 extends over 13 amino acids. CDR3 coding DNA: TGTGCCAGCAGCTGGGCCACCTCCTACGAGCAGTACTTC. It codes for CASSWATSYEQYF.